These 10 T cell receptor beta chains came from one sample sequenced in a study of T cells after yellow fever vaccination. MiXCR, run by TCRdb on the 5' RACE reads, gives a single entry per CDR3 protein. The data contain 25,000 to 35,000 distinct CDR3 sequences, roughly 4.5% of them seen just once; the ten biggest clones take up approximately 49%. Sequencing used CD8+ T cells sorted from PBMCs, obtained 5 days after the yellow fever booster vaccination. These receptors were obtained from a man younger than 40 who received the YFV17D yellow fever vaccine.

This clonotype was seen at least ten times. The chain couples TRBV27 to TRBJ2-7; 8 bases are a match to TRBD1. The CDR3 totals 15 residues. Losses at the gene ends were 4 bases for V and 2 bases for J; bases not matched to a gene: 7. CDR1 MNHEY and CDR2 SMNVEV come from the germline V gene (reference sequence). The CDR3 DNA reads as TGTGCCAGCAGTTCTACACCGACAGGGGCCTACGAGCAGTACTTC. Translated: CASSSTPTGAYEQYF.

This clonotype came up many times. The rearrangement uses TRBV7-9 and TRBJ2-7; 10 bases agree with TRBD2. Trimming at V came to 5 bases and at J to 2 bases, leaving 6 bases not matched to a gene. The CDR3 is made up of 15 amino acids. CDR1 and CDR2 from the germline V gene are SEHNR and FQNEAQ (reference sequence). CDR3 nucleotide sequence: TGTGCCAGCAGCGAAGGACTAGCGGACGCCTACGAGCAGTACTTC. Protein product: CASSEGLADAYEQYF.

This clonotype occurred many times. The chain couples TRBV7-9 to TRBJ2-4; 9 nucleotides line up with TRBD1. Germline CDR1 reads SEHNR; CDR2 reads FQNEAQ (reference sequence). The length of the CDR3 is 16 residues. J was trimmed by 5 bases and V by 3 bases; bases with no gene match: 8. CDR3 residues: CASSFPRQGDQNIQYF. Written as DNA, the CDR3 is TGTGCCAGCAGCTTCCCAAGACAGGGGGACCAAAACATTCAGTACTTC.

This clonotype came up many times. This chain joins TRBV20-1 and TRBJ2-7; D is unclear. Between the trimmed V and J ends, which lost 5 bases and 4 bases, there was a span of 18 bases. The CDR3 is 14 amino acids. CDR1 is DFQATT, CDR2 SNEGSKA, per germline (reference sequence). CDR3 residues: CSAFPPVEQYEQYF. The CDR3, as DNA: TGCAGTGCTTTCCCTCCCGTCGAGCAGTACGAGCAGTACTTC.

This clonotype was observed at least ten times. This CDR3 reads CSAFVTGPNGSYNEQFF. CDR3 nucleotides: TGCAGTGCTTTCGTTACAGGACCCAACGGTTCCTACAATGAGCAGTTCTTC. This rearrangement joins TRBV20-1 to TRBJ2-1, with a possible D match to TRBD1 (5 bases). The CDR3 sequence is 17 residues long. Germline loops: CDR1 DFQATT, CDR2 SNEGSKA (reference sequence). Trimming cost V 5 bases and J 1 base, with 21 bases left between them.

Many counts were recorded for this clonotype. V gene TRBV11-2 combines with J gene TRBJ2-3, with TRBD2 matching over 8 bases. The V gene's germline CDR1 is SGHAT and CDR2 FQNNGV. CDR3 length: 16 amino acids. Losses at the gene ends were 4 bases for V and 3 bases for J; bases not matched to a gene: 9. Here the CDR3 DNA reads TGTGCCAGCAGCTCCTCCCCGGGACTAGGAACAGATACGCAGTATTTT. Its translation: CASSSSPGLGTDTQYF.

Many counts were recorded for this clonotype. The chain joins TRBV20-1 to TRBJ2-5; perhaps TRBD1 as D (6 bases). The CDR3 spans 12 residues. CDR1 and CDR2 from the germline V gene are DFQATT and SNEGSKA (reference sequence). V lost 3 bases to trimming and J lost 6 bases, with 11 bases between them. The CDR3 coding sequence is TGCAGTGCTAGTTGGGGACACAAGACCCAGTACTTC. It translates to CSASWGHKTQYF.

Comments on this clonotype: A much larger clone sits a single nucleotide away, making a read error possible. V gene TRBV30 combines with J gene TRBJ2-7, with D perhaps given as TRBD1 or TRBD2 (5 bases each). V gave up 5 bases and J gave up 4 bases, with 15 bases separating them. Germline assignment: CDR1 GTSNPN and CDR2 SVGIG (reference sequence). The CDR3 has 13 amino acids. The CDR3 DNA follows: TGTGCCTGGCGCCGGACGGGGCCTTACGAGCAGTACTTC. Protein sequence: CAWRRTGPYEQYF.

This clonotype was recorded many times. This chain connects TRBV7-2 to TRBJ2-7, with 7 bases aligning to TRBD1. The germline V gene encodes CDR1 SGHTA and CDR2 FQGNSA. The CDR3 is 15 amino acids. Trimming took 0 bases from V and 3 from J; bases not matched to a gene: 5. CDR3 bases: TGTGCCAGCAGCTTAGCGCCGGGACAGATCTACGAGCAGTACTTC. Amino acids: CASSLAPGQIYEQYF.

The gene calls are TRBV2 and TRBJ2-1; 7 bases match TRBD1. V shed 10 bases, J shed 6 bases, and the junction held 24 bases outside the gene matches. Germline CDR1 and CDR2: SNHLY and FYNNEI. This CDR3 comprises 18 residues. The CDR3: CAICPFLTGLMKPNEQFF. CDR3 in DNA: TGTGCCATCTGTCCTTTTCTGACAGGGCTAATGAAACCCAATGAGCAGTTCTTC.